The rows below give T cell receptor beta chains drawn from one sample of a study of shared clonotypes between healthy human individuals. The data were produced by immunoSEQ multiplex PCR, yet TCRdb's version contains in-frame clones alone and is incomplete. The data show some 900,000 clones, over 60% seen once. The sample comprised memory CD4+ T cells sorted from blood. The source is a man between 18 and 29 years old in good health. The CDR3 runs from the conserved cysteine through the conserved F or W. Where a row states a size, it is once, few, many or the class of an expanded clone; other rows omit it.

size | J | V | CDR3
NA | TRBJ2-1 | TRBV20-1 | CSAEGGNEQFF
few | TRBJ2-5 | TRBV7-9 | CASSGWTGYQETQYF
once | TRBJ1-6 | TRBV7-9 | CASSSQGADRGVPLHF
NA | TRBJ1-5 | TRBV21-1 | CARTFEGTGGKNQPQHF
once | TRBJ2-4 | TRBV6-5 | CASSTTGTAKNIQYF
NA | TRBJ2-3 | TRBV10-3 | CAISESLGSSTDTQYF
NA | TRBJ1-1 | TRBV6-5 | CASRTGVGTEAFF
NA | TRBJ2-2 | TRBV5-4 | CASSFGQGRNTGELFF
NA | TRBJ1-1 | TRBV7-2 | CASSRRTDTEAFF
once | TRBJ2-1 | TRBV7-8 | CASSLRGSNEQFF
few | TRBJ2-1 | TRBV29-1 | CSVGTEQFF
NA | TRBJ2-2 | TRBV9 | CASSPSGRNTGELFF
NA | TRBJ2-5 | TRBV15 | CATSIAKNSQETQYF
NA | TRBJ2-7 | TRBV25-1 | CASSAGTSGRLDEQYF
few | TRBJ2-7 | TRBV5-1 | CASSLGPRENEQYF
NA | TRBJ2-5 | TRBV2 | CASRETGPQETQYF